A selection of T cell receptor beta chains follows, all from one sample in a study of OX40 agonist ivuxolimab in advanced cancers. The table came from immunoSEQ multiplex PCR; TCRdb's copy has only in-frame clones and leaves some out. The repertoire includes approximately 70,000 clones, more than 80% of them detected once, and over 2.5% sits in the top ten. The specimen comprised CD4+ or CD8+ T cells sorted from blood, sampled in a trial of the OX40 agonist ivuxolimab. These receptors came from an adult with an advanced solid tumor such as melanoma, head and neck, liver or kidney cancer. The CDR3 runs from the conserved cysteine through the conserved F or W. The D gene is left open where the match is weak. Clone size is not always given. Where it is, it says once, few, many or a class for expanded clones.

TRBV27	NA	NA	TRBJ1-5	TGTGCCAGCAGGGGAGGGAGGTCCAATCAGCCCCAGCATTTT	CASRGGRSNQPQHF
TRBV25-1	NA	TRBD1	TRBJ1-4	TGTGCCAGCAGCGCTGTTGGGACAGGGGAATTTGAAAAACTGTTTTTT	CASSAVGTGEFEKLFF
TRBV15	NA	NA	TRBJ1-3	TGTGCCACCAGCAGGGGACGTGTTCCTGGAAACACCATATATTTT	CATSRGRVPGNTIYF
TRBV9	NA	NA	TRBJ1-2	TGTGCCAGCAGCACCGGGGGGGTGGCTGGGGGCTACACCTTC	CASSTGGVAGGYTF
TRBV21-1	NA	NA	TRBJ1-2	TGTGCCAGCAGCAAACGCTATCTCACCAGGGGTTCTAACTATGGCTACACCTTC	CASSKRYLTRGSNYGYTF
TRBV7-3	NA	NA	TRBJ1-2	TGTGCCAGCCAAGACAGACCAGGTGGTGGCTACACCTTC	CASQDRPGGGYTF
TRBV7-9	NA	NA	TRBJ1-1	TGTGCCAGCAGCCCAGGGGCGGGGGAAATGAACACTGAAGCTTTCTTT	CASSPGAGEMNTEAFF
TRBV28	NA	TRBD1	TRBJ1-3	TGTGCCAGCAGTATCCCCTATGACAGGGTAGTTGGAAACACCATATATTTT	CASSIPYDRVVGNTIYF
TRBV5-1	NA	NA	TRBJ2-1	TGCGCCAGCAGCGTCAGGACCTACAATGAGCAGTTCTTC	CASSVRTYNEQFF
TRBV28	once	TRBD1	TRBJ2-7	TGTGCCAGCAATGACAGGGTTCGTAGCTCCTACGAGCAGTACTTC	CASNDRVRSSYEQYF
TRBV7-2	few	TRBD2	TRBJ2-1	TGTGCCAGCAGCTTACGCGGGGGGCAAAACAATGAGCAGTTCTTC	CASSLRGGQNNEQFF
TRBV20-1	NA	NA	TRBJ2-7	TGCAGTGTATGCCCAACCTACGAGCAGTACTTC	CSVCPTYEQYF
TRBV5-5	NA	NA	TRBJ2-7	TGTGCCAGCACCAATAATCCCCACCCAAACGACGAGCAGTACTTC	CASTNNPHPNDEQYF
TRBV5-1	NA	NA	TRBJ2-5	TGCGCCAGCAGCTTGGCCGGGCGAGAGACCCAGTACTTC	CASSLAGRETQYF
TRBV6-5	NA	TRBD2	TRBJ2-7	TGTGCCAGCAGCCTTAGCGGGGGCCGAACCTACGAGCAGTACTTC	CASSLSGGRTYEQYF